The present T cell receptor (beta chain) was sequenced within a study of CD8 T cells in Susac syndrome. Random hexamers primed reverse transcription of roughly 0.5 to 1 ug RNA. Each CDR3 protein gets one entry after TCRdb re-called the immunoSEQ multiplex PCR reads with MiXCR. The table shows about 110,000 distinct CDR3 sequences, with roughly 95% occurring only once. Trimming at V came to 0 bases and at J to 0 bases, leaving 16 bases not matched to a gene. Germline-derived CDR1 and CDR2 are LGHDT and YNNKEL (reference sequence). This CDR3 spans 23 amino acids. This clonotype was recorded once. What it binds is not known. Study findings and constraints: The study's TCR sequencing and HLA analysis covered a relatively small number of individuals, and the study acknowledged this.

Healthy donors matched for age and sex were used as controls. Purification of the CD8+ and CD4+ T cells relied on negative isolation, and TEMRA cells underwent FACS enrichment. The chain employs TRBV3-1 and TRBJ2-6; 11 bases agree with TRBD1. Sequencing was performed on CD4+ T cells from PBMCs. This receptor was obtained from a human donor in good health. The CDR3 here is CASSQDRGGTGGFLYSGANVLTF. The CDR3 nucleotides are TGTGCCAGCAGCCAAGACCGTGGGGGGACAGGGGGATTCTTATACTCTGGGGCCAACGTCCTGACTTTC.